The rows below give T cell receptor beta chains drawn from one sample of a study of cytomegalovirus exposure and HLA in healthy donors. Profiling relied on immunoSEQ multiplex PCR, and the TCRdb table lists in-frame clones only, not all of them. The sample lists 150,000 or so clones, under 80% occurring once. Sequences were obtained from PBMCs. These receptors all come from a female donor in good health and CMV-seronegative. Each CDR3 is given without its conserved first and last residue. Each record gives: J gene, CDR3 length, D gene, V gene, CDR3 protein. A D gene is named only where the DNA matches it firmly.

>TRBJ1-4|13|-|TRBV29-1
SAGSGQTNNEKLF
>TRBJ2-1|13|TRBD2|TRBV27
ASSPLAGGYNEQF
>TRBJ2-7|11|TRBD1|TRBV27
ATSTGGLLEQY
>TRBJ1-1|13|TRBD1|TRBV5-1
ASSLARAGGTEAF
>TRBJ2-3|13|TRBD2|TRBV29-1
SVEPTSGATDTQY
>TRBJ1-2|13|-|TRBV7-9
ASSLGQGTNYGYT
>TRBJ2-5|10|-|TRBV19
ASSALYETQY
>TRBJ1-2|13|TRBD1|TRBV19
ASSSTTGVNYGYT
>TRBJ1-3|13|TRBD1|TRBV9
ASSFAGTAGNTIY
>TRBJ1-4|14|-|TRBV9
ASSAVTGSVREKLF
>TRBJ2-5|12|TRBD2|TRBV5-1
ASSVGGIQETQY
>TRBJ1-4|11|TRBD1|TRBV29-1
SVPGQSNEKLF
>TRBJ1-5|11|-|TRBV5-1
ASSFGGGQPQH
>TRBJ1-2|11|-|TRBV30
AWEPTAYYGYT
>TRBJ1-1|10|-|TRBV29-1
SVEVGELRAF
>TRBJ2-1|12|TRBD2|TRBV2
ASSEPGGYNEQF